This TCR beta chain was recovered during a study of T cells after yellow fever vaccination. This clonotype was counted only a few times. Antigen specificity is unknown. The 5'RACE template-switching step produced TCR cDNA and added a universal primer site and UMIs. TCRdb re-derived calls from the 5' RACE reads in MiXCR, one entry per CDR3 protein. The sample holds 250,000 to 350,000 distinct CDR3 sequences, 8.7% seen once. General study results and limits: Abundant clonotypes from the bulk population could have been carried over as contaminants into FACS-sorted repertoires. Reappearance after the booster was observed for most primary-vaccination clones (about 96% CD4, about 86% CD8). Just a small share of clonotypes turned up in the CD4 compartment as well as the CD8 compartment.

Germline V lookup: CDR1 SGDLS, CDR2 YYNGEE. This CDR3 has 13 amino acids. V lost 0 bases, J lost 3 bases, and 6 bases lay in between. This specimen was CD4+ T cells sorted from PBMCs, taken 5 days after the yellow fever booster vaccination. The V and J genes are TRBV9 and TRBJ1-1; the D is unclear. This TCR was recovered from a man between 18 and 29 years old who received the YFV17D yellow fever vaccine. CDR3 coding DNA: TGTGCCAGCAGCGTAGGCGGGGACACTGAAGCTTTCTTT. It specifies CASSVGGDTEAFF.